One and the same sample provided the 15 T cell receptor beta chains below, sequenced in a study of human T cells and chemical hapten exposure. TCRdb reprocessed the RACE reads with MiXCR, giving one entry per CDR3 protein. Among about 45,000 distinct CDR3 sequences listed, 3% to 4% were seen once. Specified time point: healthy volunteer bleed at 6 weeks. Total RNA was extracted from unfractionated whole blood. The sample was whole blood. Source of these receptors: a human donor in good health. Some clones in this sample may be carry-over from other donors' samples.

There are many counts of this clonotype. The V and J genes are TRBV4-1 and TRBJ1-5, with 7 positions matching TRBD1. The CDR3 spans 15 residues. Per the germline V gene, CDR1 is MGHRA and CDR2 is YSYEKL. The junction had 7 bases not matched to a gene; V was cut back by 5 bases and J by 3 bases. Here the CDR3 reads CASSYHDRANQPQHF. In DNA, the CDR3 is TGCGCCAGCAGCTACCATGACAGGGCCAATCAGCCCCAGCATTTT.

This clonotype appeared many times. This sequence joins TRBV6-1 and TRBJ1-1, with 9 nucleotides matching TRBD1. Germline CDR1 MNHNS, CDR2 SASEGT. V shed 6 bases and J 2 bases; nucleotides not matched to a gene: 4. The CDR3 extends over 14 amino acids. The CDR3: CASRRQGVNTEAFF. CDR3 nucleotide sequence: TGTGCCAGCAGGAGACAGGGGGTAAACACTGAAGCTTTCTTT.

This clonotype was counted many times. V usage is TRBV24-1 and J usage is TRBJ2-3; D possibly uses TRBD1 or TRBD2 (6 bases each). Per the germline V gene, CDR1 is KGHDR and CDR2 is SFDVKD. The V gene lost 4 bases and the J gene lost 2 bases, with 12 bases spanning the gap. The CDR3 is made up of 15 amino acids. CDR3 protein: CATSDGGHFTDTQYF. The CDR3 coding sequence is TGTGCCACCAGTGACGGGGGACATTTCACAGATACGCAGTATTTT.

In its sample, this clonotype was seen many times. The CDR3 is CASSLKDTQYF. The CDR3 DNA reads as TGCGCCAGCAGCTTAAAAGATACGCAGTATTTT. The J gene is TRBJ2-3, the V gene TRBV5-1; no clear D gene. CDR3 length: 11 residues. Deletions cut 2 bases from V and 5 bases from J, with 3 bases between. Germline V gene data show CDR1 as SGHRS and CDR2 as YFSETQ.

This clonotype was counted ten times or more. J is TRBJ2-2 and V is TRBV3-1; no definite D call. CDR1 is LGHDT, CDR2 YNNKEL, per germline (reference sequence). Trimming cost V 3 bases and J 6 bases, with 8 bases left between them. This CDR3 comprises 13 residues. This CDR3 is CASSQARSGELFF. CDR3 sequence (DNA): TGTGCCAGCAGCCAGGCTAGATCCGGGGAGCTGTTTTTT.

This sequence joins TRBV6-5 and TRBJ1-1; D is ambiguous. Germline loops: CDR1 MNHEY, CDR2 SVGAGI. The CDR3 extends over 14 amino acids. Trimming pared 7 bases from V and 2 bases from J, leaving 14 bases between. The chain's CDR3 is CASTKDRVNTEAFF. CDR3 DNA: TGTGCCAGCACCAAGGATAGGGTTAACACTGAAGCTTTCTTT.

This clonotype has a count of ten or more. V gene TRBV11-2 combines with J gene TRBJ2-7; 7 nucleotides match TRBD2. J was trimmed by 2 bases and V by 1 base; bases with no gene match: 8. Germline V CDR1 and CDR2: SGHAT, FQNNGV. The CDR3 is 16 residues long. In DNA, the CDR3 is TGTGCCAGCAGCTTAGTAGGAGGGCTAGCGGCCTACGAGCAGTACTTC. Its protein is CASSLVGGLAAYEQYF.

This clonotype is classed as medium-sized. V usage is TRBV29-1 and J usage is TRBJ1-2; 7 positions match TRBD1. Germline CDR1 is SQVTM and CDR2 is ANQGSEA. The CDR3 runs 13 residues. V dropped 4 bases and J dropped 1; count of bases not matched to a gene: 3. CDR3 loop: CSVGDSVNYGYTF. DNA for the CDR3: TGCAGCGTTGGGGACAGCGTTAACTATGGCTACACCTTC.

The sample holds many counts of this clonotype. V and J are TRBV7-3 and TRBJ2-1; 8 bases align to TRBD2. CDR1 is SGHTA and CDR2 is FQGTGA in the germline V gene. Trimming cost V 5 bases and J 14 bases; bases outside gene matches: 14. There are 14 residues in the CDR3. The CDR3 nucleotides are TGTGCCAGCAGCCCCAGCCCAGGCACGGGGGGGGAGTTCTTC. Translated: CASSPSPGTGGEFF.

This clonotype appeared many times. This sequence joins TRBV29-1 and TRBJ2-5; a weak D match, TRBD2 (6 bases). Trimming cost V 3 bases and J 5 bases, with 16 bases left between them. Per germline, CDR1 SQVTM and CDR2 ANQGSEA. This CDR3 has 14 residues. CDR3 region: CSVDGLRDLETQYF. The CDR3 DNA is TGCAGCGTTGATGGACTACGAGATCTGGAGACCCAGTACTTC.

Only a few counts were recorded for this clonotype. The CDR3 sequence is CASSGGGTFEAFF. In DNA, the CDR3 is TGCGCCAGCAGTGGTGGCGGGACCTTTGAAGCTTTCTTT. The V and J genes are TRBV10-2 and TRBJ1-1; TRBD1 is a possible D gene (5 bases). From germline, CDR1 is WSHSY and CDR2 SAAADI. Trimming removed 4 bases at V and 7 bases at J, with 13 bases between. The CDR3 has 13 residues.

The table lists this clonotype with many counts. The gene calls are TRBV28 and TRBJ1-2; TRBD1 aligns across 9 bases. J was trimmed by 6 bases and V by 5 bases; bases with no gene match: 4. This CDR3 contains 13 residues. Germline values: CDR1 MDHEN, CDR2 SYDVKM. In nucleotides, the CDR3 is TGTGCCAGCAGTGTCGGGACAGGGAATGGCTACACCTTC. Residues: CASSVGTGNGYTF.

There are many counts of this clonotype. The chain joins TRBV30 to TRBJ2-7, with D possibly being TRBD2 (5 bases). The CDR3 loop spans 14 amino acids. In germline, CDR1 is GTSNPN, CDR2 SVGIG (reference sequence). Deletions cut 0 bases from V and 7 bases from J, with 16 bases between. CDR3 nucleotides: TGTGCCTGGAGTGTAAGGCTGGGTCGAGGGGAGCAGTACTTC. Its protein is CAWSVRLGRGEQYF.

This clonotype was counted ten times or more. The V call is TRBV10-3, the J call TRBJ2-7, with D perhaps matching TRBD2 (6 bases). CDR1 is ENHRY and CDR2 is SYGVKD in the germline V gene. Trimming took 10 bases from V and 3 from J, leaving 13 bases between them. The CDR3 runs to 12 residues. The CDR3 region is CATRTGLYEQYF. The DNA of the CDR3 is TGTGCCACCCGGACGGGACTCTACGAGCAGTACTTC.

This clonotype was counted at least ten times. This chain links TRBV7-9 with TRBJ2-6; 7 bases are a match to TRBD1. V shed 0 bases and J 10 bases; nucleotides not matched to a gene: 12. Germline V lookup: CDR1 SEHNR, CDR2 FQNEAQ (reference sequence). This CDR3 has 17 residues. In DNA, the CDR3 is TGTGCCAGCAGCTTAGCCTTAGGACAGGCGATTAAGAACGTCCTGACTTTC. It translates to CASSLALGQAIKNVLTF.